A selection of T cell receptor beta chains follows, all from one sample in a study of blood T cell repertoires in COVID-19. Sequencing used immunoSEQ multiplex PCR; TCRdb keeps in-frame clones, though not all of them. This sample has 130,000 to 150,000 clones, with 80% to 90% found just once. Sample: peripheral blood. These receptors all come from a woman aged 50 to 60 with acute or convalescent COVID-19. Both conserved end residues are part of each CDR3. Each record gives: D gene, clone size, V gene, J gene, CDR3 protein, CDR3 DNA. The D gene is left open where the match is weak. Clone size is given for some rows only: seen once, a few or many times, or a class if the clone is expanded.

D: -; size: -; V: TRBV6-5; J: TRBJ1-1; CDR3: CASTRTASEAFF; DNA: TGTGCCAGCACCAGGACAGCTAGTGAAGCTTTCTTT
D: -; size: -; V: TRBV6-5; J: TRBJ1-1; CDR3: CASSYGGRAEAFF; DNA: TGTGCCAGCAGTTACGGTGGGCGGGCTGAAGCTTTCTTT
D: -; size: -; V: TRBV7-8; J: TRBJ2-3; CDR3: CASSPLMVSGLSTDTQYF; DNA: TGTGCCAGCAGCCCCTTAATGGTCTCAGGGCTTAGCACAGATACGCAGTATTTT
D: -; size: -; V: TRBV5-4; J: TRBJ1-2; CDR3: CASSLQGVDGYTF; DNA: TGTGCCAGCAGCTTACAGGGCGTGGACGGCTACACCTTC
D: TRBD1; size: once; V: TRBV27; J: TRBJ2-1; CDR3: CASSHPDRRNNEQFF; DNA: TGTGCCAGCAGTCATCCGGACAGGAGGAACAATGAGCAGTTCTTC
D: -; size: -; V: TRBV12-5; J: TRBJ2-6; CDR3: CASEAGTLTGANVLTF; DNA: TGTGCTAGTGAGGCGGGCACTCTAACTGGGGCCAACGTCCTGACTTTC
D: -; size: -; V: TRBV25-1; J: TRBJ1-2; CDR3: CASTGTLVGYTF; DNA: TGTGCCAGCACAGGGACTCTGGTGGGCTACACCTTC
D: -; size: -; V: TRBV24-1; J: TRBJ2-1; CDR3: CATSDFWQGYNEQFF; DNA: TGTGCCACCAGTGATTTTTGGCAGGGTTACAATGAGCAGTTCTTC
D: -; size: -; V: TRBV7-9; J: TRBJ2-5; CDR3: CASSLVRVYFQETQYF; DNA: TGTGCCAGCAGCTTAGTGAGGGTTTACTTCCAAGAGACCCAGTACTTC
D: TRBD2; size: -; V: TRBV9; J: TRBJ2-7; CDR3: CASSARLADSYEQYF; DNA: TGTGCCAGCAGCGCACGACTAGCGGACTCCTACGAGCAGTACTTC